This T cell receptor beta chain was found in a study of T cell changes during pregnancy in multiple sclerosis. TCRdb's table, derived via immunoSEQ multiplex PCR, lists solely in-frame clones and lacks some. The table records around 29,000 clones, around 88% of them present only once. The V and J ends lost 3 bases and 7 bases, in that order; junction bases with no gene match: 12. The germline V gene encodes CDR1 SGHAT and CDR2 FQDESV (reference sequence). This CDR3 region has 17 residues. The sequenced sample was CD4+ T cells from peripheral blood mononuclear cells, obtained in the first trimester of pregnancy. The genes are TRBV11-1 and TRBJ2-3; TRBD2 aligns across 11 bases. The origin of this receptor is a female donor in good health, enrolled as a control in a pregnancy study. CDR3 nucleotides: TGTGCCAGCAGCTTTTTCCCTCTAGCGGGAGGCCAATATACGCAGTATTTT. Encoded protein: CASSFFPLAGGQYTQYF.